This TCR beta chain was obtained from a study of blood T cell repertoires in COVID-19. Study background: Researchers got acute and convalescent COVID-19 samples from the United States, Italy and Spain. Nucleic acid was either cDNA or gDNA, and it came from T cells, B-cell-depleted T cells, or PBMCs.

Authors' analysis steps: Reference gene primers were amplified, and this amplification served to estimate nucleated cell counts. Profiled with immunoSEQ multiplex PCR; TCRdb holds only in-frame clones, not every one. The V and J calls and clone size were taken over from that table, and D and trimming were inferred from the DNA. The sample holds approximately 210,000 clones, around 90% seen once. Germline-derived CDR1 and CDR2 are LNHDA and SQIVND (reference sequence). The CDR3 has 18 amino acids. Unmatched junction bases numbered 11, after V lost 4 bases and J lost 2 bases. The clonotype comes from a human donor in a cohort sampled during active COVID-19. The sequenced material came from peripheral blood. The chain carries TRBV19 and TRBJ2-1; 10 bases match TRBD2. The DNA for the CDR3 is TGTGCCAGTAGTAGAGGGGCTAGCGGGGGTGTCGCCTACAATGAGCAGTTCTTC. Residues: CASSRGASGGVAYNEQFF.